Included here is one T cell receptor (beta chain) sequence, with context. Germline CDR1 is MNHNS and CDR2 is SASEGT. Between the trimmed V and J ends, which lost 4 bases and 5 bases, there was a span of 11 bases. The CDR3 is made up of 13 amino acids. This entry comes from a study of OX40 agonist ivuxolimab in advanced cancers. In the study overall: Dose-escalation cases comprised hepatocellular carcinoma, melanoma, renal cell or head and neck cancer.

Here immunoSEQ multiplex PCR was the method, and the copy in TCRdb shows in-frame clones only, minus some. The table has 95,000 to 100,000 clones, 85% to 95% seen once. This clonotype originated in an adult with an advanced solid tumor such as melanoma, head and neck, liver or kidney cancer. The V call is TRBV6-1, the J call TRBJ1-2; no firm D call. The sample in question was CD4+ or CD8+ T cells sorted from blood, obtained in a trial of the OX40 agonist ivuxolimab. In nucleotides, the CDR3 is TGTGCCAGCAGTGTTAGGCCTTATTATGGCTACACCTTC. Protein sequence: CASSVRPYYGYTF.